This T cell receptor beta chain was identified in a study of cytomegalovirus exposure and HLA in healthy donors. Study conclusions and caveats: Researchers left out some V segments, among them TRBV6-2 and TRBV6-3, as indistinguishable.

The PCR employed 60 Vbeta primers together with 13 Jbeta primers. TCRdb keeps only in-frame clones here, not all; method: immunoSEQ multiplex PCR. The data show some 150,000 clones, with roughly 72% seen just once and under 2.5% held by the top ten. V dropped 4 bases and J dropped 9; count of bases not matched to a gene: 5. This CDR3 spans 13 amino acids. The germline gives CDR1 SGHRS, CDR2 YFSETQ. In the case of this clone: Its target is not known.

Material: PBMCs. The chain couples TRBV5-1 to TRBJ2-7; 12 bases are shared with TRBD1. The TCR was taken from a woman aged 25 to 39 in good health and CMV-seropositive. The chain's CDR3 is CASSGGQGAGQYF. The CDR3 DNA is TGCGCCAGCAGCGGGGGACAGGGGGCTGGGCAGTACTTC.